These 31 T cell receptor beta chains were sequenced from one sample in a study of CD8 T cells in ankylosing spondylitis. TCRdb reprocessed the 5' RACE reads with MiXCR, giving one entry per CDR3 protein. The sample shows 250,000 or so distinct CDR3 sequences, roughly a quarter of them seen only once. The sample consisted of blood, either unsorted or a sorted T cell fraction (not recorded which). These receptors were taken from a male donor with ankylosing spondylitis or in good health (not recorded which).

There are a few counts of this clonotype. The chain uses TRBV20-1 and TRBJ2-5, with D unclear. The CDR3 sequence is 12 residues long. With 4 bases removed from V and 4 bases from J, the gap between germline ends came to 10 bases. Per germline, CDR1 DFQATT and CDR2 SNEGSKA (reference sequence). The CDR3 reads CSATKTGETQYF. CDR3 coding DNA: TGCAGTGCTACGAAGACGGGAGAGACCCAGTACTTC.

The V and J genes are TRBV10-1 and TRBJ1-5; 9 bases fit TRBD1. The CDR3 is 12 amino acids. The germline V gene encodes CDR1 WNHNN and CDR2 SYGVQD (reference sequence). The V gene end was trimmed by 11 bases and the J gene end by 3 bases; junction bases not matched to a gene: 2. In nucleotides, the CDR3 is TGCGCCGGGGACAGGGTCAATCAGCCCCAGCATTTT. Residues: CAGDRVNQPQHF.

This clonotype was found a few times. This sequence joins TRBV12-3 or TRBV12-4 and TRBJ1-2; 7 bases align to TRBD1. The V gene end was trimmed by 1 base and the J gene end by 3 bases; junction bases not matched to a gene: 2. The CDR3 is 14 amino acids. The CDR3 protein is CASSLGQGDYGYTF. The CDR3 DNA is TGTGCCAGCAGTTTAGGGCAGGGGGACTATGGCTACACCTTC.

The CDR3 bases are TGTGCCACCAGCAGAGATTACGGGGAGGACACTGAAGCTTTCTTT. Its protein product is CATSRDYGEDTEAFF. The rearrangement joins TRBV15 to TRBJ1-1; D unclear. The CDR3 length is 15 residues. V was pared by 0 bases and J by 3 bases, with 11 bases between. Germline CDR1 reads LNHNV; CDR2 reads YYDKDF (reference sequence).

This clonotype was recorded a few times. This sequence joins TRBV20-1 and TRBJ2-5; no firm D call. The CDR3 sequence is 14 residues long. Germline-derived CDR1 and CDR2 are DFQATT and SNEGSKA (reference sequence). The V end lost 5 bases, the J end lost 5 bases, and 18 bases lay between the germline ends. CDR3 amino acids: CSAVLLASWETQYF. CDR3 sequence (DNA): TGCAGTGCTGTTCTGTTGGCTAGTTGGGAGACCCAGTACTTC.

Here the CDR3 DNA reads TGTGCCAGCAGTGCAAACAGTGCTGGTCACAATGAGCAGTTCTTC. Its translation is CASSANSAGHNEQFF. J is TRBJ2-1 and V is TRBV6-1; D is ambiguous. Germline CDR1 is MNHNS and CDR2 is SASEGT. V was cut by 4 bases and J by 5 bases, with 15 bases left in between. The CDR3 spans 15 residues.

The CDR3 loop reads CSASLPGKRSNNEQFF. The DNA of the CDR3 is TGCAGTGCTAGCCTACCCGGGAAGCGTAGTAACAATGAGCAGTTCTTC. The chain links TRBV20-1 to TRBJ2-1, with a possible D match to TRBD2 (5 bases). Looked up from germline, CDR1 is DFQATT and CDR2 is SNEGSKA (reference sequence). The CDR3 length is 16 residues. Trimming stripped 3 bases from V and 5 bases from J, with 20 bases between.

This clonotype was counted at least ten times. The chain has TRBV20-1 and TRBJ2-3; D may be TRBD1 or TRBD2 (5 bases each). Germline V gene data show CDR1 as DFQATT and CDR2 as SNEGSKA (reference sequence). The CDR3 runs to 12 residues. Trimming pared 6 bases from V and 5 bases from J, leaving 12 bases between. CDR3 sequence: CSAPAGGDTQYF. CDR3 coding DNA: TGCAGTGCACCCGCTGGGGGAGATACGCAGTATTTT.

This clonotype was detected ten times or more. The V and J genes are TRBV12-3 or TRBV12-4 and TRBJ1-4; no reliable D call. Deletions cut 5 bases from V and 6 bases from J, with 7 bases between. CDR3 length equals 12 residues. CDR3 loop: CASSGSYEKLFF. CDR3 sequence (DNA): TGTGCCAGCAGTGGGTCCTATGAAAAACTGTTTTTT.

This clonotype has at least ten counts. V gene TRBV20-1 combines with J gene TRBJ2-3; D may be TRBD1 or TRBD2 (5 bases each). The CDR3 totals 16 residues. Germline V gene sequence: CDR1 DFQATT, CDR2 SNEGSKA (reference sequence). The V gene lost 0 bases and the J gene lost 0 bases, with 13 bases spanning the gap. The CDR3: CSARDSRGPSTDTQYF. Here the CDR3 DNA reads TGCAGTGCTAGAGATTCTCGGGGCCCTAGCACAGATACGCAGTATTTT.

This clonotype was seen repeatedly, ten times or more. J is TRBJ2-1 and V is TRBV3-1, with 10 bases aligning to TRBD2. Germline V lookup: CDR1 LGHDT, CDR2 YNNKEL (reference sequence). Trimming removed 1 base from V and 13 bases from J; junction bases left unmatched: 7. This CDR3 has 14 residues. The CDR3 loop is CASSQGGLAGVQFF. CDR3 coding DNA: TGTGCCAGCAGCCAAGGAGGGCTAGCGGGGGTACAGTTCTTC.

In its sample, this clonotype was seen a few times. The chain links TRBV6-1 to TRBJ2-7; D perhaps matches TRBD1 (6 bases). The CDR3 is 14 residues long. The V gene lost 5 bases and the J gene lost 3 bases, with 14 bases spanning the gap. The germline CDR1 and CDR2 sequences are MNHNS and SASEGT. The CDR3 loop is CASSRQERGYEQYF. The CDR3, as DNA: TGTGCCAGCAGTAGACAGGAAAGGGGCTACGAGCAGTACTTC.

This clonotype was observed a handful of times. The chain recombines TRBV6-1 with TRBJ1-1; possibly TRBD1 for D (5 bases). With 3 bases removed from V and 3 bases from J, the gap between germline ends came to 14 bases. CDR1 and CDR2 (germline): MNHNS, SASEGT. This CDR3 has 15 residues. The CDR3, as DNA: TGTGCCAGCAGTGAGGGGCCCTGGGTGGACACTGAAGCTTTCTTT. Translating it yields CASSEGPWVDTEAFF.

This clonotype was picked up many times. This rearrangement joins TRBV11-2 to TRBJ2-1; no reliable D call. This CDR3 comprises 11 residues. CDR1 and CDR2 (germline): SGHAT, FQNNGV. Trimming removed 1 base at V and 12 bases at J, with 7 bases between. The CDR3 DNA reads TGTGCCAGCAGCTTAGGAGGTCTGCAGTTCTTC. Translated, it gives CASSLGGLQFF. Full variable domain (remainder filled in from reference TRBV11-2 and TRBJ2-1): EAGVAQSPRYKIIEKRQSVAFWCNPISGHATLYWYQQILGQGPKLLIQFQNNGVVDDSQLPKDRFSAERLKGVDSTLKIQPAKLEDSAVYLCASSLGGLQFFGPGTRLTVL.

This clonotype was counted at least ten times. This chain connects TRBV12-3 or TRBV12-4 to TRBJ2-7; TRBD1 aligns across 7 bases. The CDR3 totals 13 residues. J was trimmed by 4 bases and V by 2 bases; bases with no gene match: 2. CDR3 in DNA: TGTGCCAGCAGTTTATTCAGGGGGTACGAGCAGTACTTC. The encoded protein is CASSLFRGYEQYF.

This clonotype was counted ten times or more. The chain recombines TRBV29-1 with TRBJ1-1; TRBD1 might be the D (6 bases). Germline CDR1 reads SQVTM; CDR2 reads ANQGSEA. The CDR3 length is 15 residues. V was pared by 7 bases and J by 0 bases, with 18 bases between. The CDR3, as DNA: TGCAGCGCACTAGTATCCAGGGGTCTGAACACTGAAGCTTTCTTT. Translating gives CSALVSRGLNTEAFF.

This clonotype appeared many times. The V and J genes are TRBV27 and TRBJ2-5, with unresolved D. Trimming pared 7 bases from V and 1 base from J, leaving 16 bases between. The CDR3 has 15 residues. Germline CDR1 is MNHEY and CDR2 is SMNVEV (reference sequence). CDR3 nucleotide sequence: TGTGCCAGCATGAGCCTAGGGAAAACCCAAGAGACCCAGTACTTC. As protein: CASMSLGKTQETQYF.

A few counts support this clonotype. The chain employs TRBV20-1 and TRBJ2-7; unclear D gene. This CDR3 is built from 10 residues. With 5 bases removed from V and 12 bases from J, the gap between germline ends came to 14 bases. Per germline, CDR1 DFQATT and CDR2 SNEGSKA (reference sequence). For the CDR3, the DNA is TGCAGTGCTGCTACAGAAACCTCGTACTTC. Its protein is CSAATETSYF.

Ten or more counts support this clonotype. The chain has TRBV10-3 and TRBJ1-1; D not resolved. Trimming took 3 bases from V and 11 from J, leaving 10 bases between them. The CDR3 length is 11 residues. Germline V gene data show CDR1 as ENHRY and CDR2 as SYGVKD. The CDR3, as DNA: TGTGCCATCAGTGATGGGGTTGGGGCTTTCTTT. Translation: CAISDGVGAFF.

There are many counts of this clonotype. The rearrangement links TRBV20-1 to TRBJ1-5; 7 bases align to TRBD1. CDR3 length equals 14 residues. CDR1 and CDR2 from the germline V gene are DFQATT and SNEGSKA (reference sequence). Losses at the gene ends were 6 bases for V and 0 bases for J; bases not matched to a gene: 5. The chain's CDR3 is CSAAGQVSNQPQHF. DNA of the CDR3: TGCAGTGCGGCAGGACAGGTTAGCAATCAGCCCCAGCATTTT.

This clonotype turned up a few times. The chain combines TRBV29-1 with TRBJ2-3; D call uncertain. V shed 0 bases and J shed 6 bases, with 10 bases lying between them. Germline V gives CDR1 SQVTM, CDR2 ANQGSEA. The CDR3 totals 13 residues. The CDR3 nucleotides read TGCAGCGTTGAAGATGGGGTTTCGGATACGCAGTATTTT. It yields the protein CSVEDGVSDTQYF.

This clonotype showed up many times. The rearrangement uses TRBV29-1 and TRBJ2-7, with D tentatively TRBD2 (5 bases). Germline V CDR1 and CDR2: SQVTM, ANQGSEA. The CDR3 is 12 amino acids. Trimming removed 6 bases from V and 0 bases from J, with 9 bases in between. The CDR3 coding sequence is TGCAGCGTGGGAGAGGCCTCCTACGAGCAGTACTTC. Encoded protein: CSVGEASYEQYF.

This clonotype occurred many times. The genes are TRBV7-9 and TRBJ2-7; 8 bases map to TRBD1. The CDR3 consists of 14 residues. V lost 5 bases to trimming and J lost 2 bases; unmatched junction nucleotides: 5. Germline assignment: CDR1 SEHNR and CDR2 FQNEAQ (reference sequence). The DNA of the CDR3 is TGTGCCAGCAGCCCGGGACAGGAGACCTACGAGCAGTACTTC. Encoded protein: CASSPGQETYEQYF. Combining the CDR3 with reference TRBV7-9 and TRBJ2-7 gives the whole variable domain DTGVSQNPRHKITKRGQNVTFRCDPISEHNRLYWYRQTLGQGPEFLTYFQNEAQLEKSRLLSDRFSAERPKGSFSTLEIQRTEQGDSAMYLCASSPGQETYEQYFGPGTRLTVT.

This clonotype appeared once. CDR3 amino acids: CASSESRVRGQGSDEQFF. The CDR3 region has the DNA TGTGCCAGCAGTGAATCCAGGGTACGGGGACAGGGGTCGGATGAGCAGTTCTTC. V is TRBV2 and J is TRBJ2-1; 10 positions agree with TRBD1. The CDR3 consists of 18 residues. V shed 2 bases and J 8 bases; nucleotides not matched to a gene: 15. The germline CDR1 and CDR2 sequences are SNHLY and FYNNEI.

The chain is built from TRBV20-1 and TRBJ2-7; TRBD1 agrees at 12 bases. V lost 3 bases to trimming and J lost 1 base; unmatched junction nucleotides: 7. The CDR3 is 16 amino acids. Germline V CDR1 and CDR2: DFQATT, SNEGSKA (reference sequence). This CDR3 is CSARLPGQGASYEQYF. CDR3 coding DNA: TGCAGTGCTAGGTTACCGGGACAGGGGGCATCCTACGAGCAGTACTTC.

This clonotype has ten or more counts. The chain employs TRBV20-1 and TRBJ2-1; no definite D call. CDR1 DFQATT and CDR2 SNEGSKA come from the germline V gene (reference sequence). The V end lost 6 bases, the J end lost 4 bases, and 10 bases lay between the germline ends. The CDR3 is 12 residues long. CDR3 nucleotide sequence: TGCAGTGCGAGTAAGGCATACAATGAGCAGTTCTTC. Residues: CSASKAYNEQFF.

With respect to this clonotype: A much larger clone sits a single nucleotide away, making a read error possible. The chain links TRBV12-3 or TRBV12-4 to TRBJ1-6; D is ambiguous. The CDR3 runs 12 residues. The ends were cut back, 3 bases at V and 10 bases at J, with 7 bases in the middle. This CDR3 reads CASSFGKSPLHF. CDR3 coding DNA: TGTGCCAGCAGTTTTGGCAAGTCACCCCTCCACTTT.

This clonotype was counted many times. The chain links TRBV20-1 to TRBJ2-7; D may correspond to TRBD1 or TRBD2 (5 bases each). CDR3 size: 14 residues. The V and J ends lost 3 bases and 2 bases respectively, with 14 bases between them. The V gene's germline CDR1 is DFQATT and CDR2 SNEGSKA (reference sequence). The CDR3 reads CSARRVGAAYEQYF. Here the CDR3 DNA reads TGCAGTGCTAGGAGGGTCGGGGCAGCCTACGAGCAGTACTTC.

In this sample, this clonotype turned up many times. V and J are TRBV29-1 and TRBJ2-7, with a tentative D call TRBD2 (5 bases). This CDR3 contains 13 residues. CDR1 is SQVTM and CDR2 is ANQGSEA in the germline V gene. CDR3 region: CSGSLGSPYEQYF. Written as DNA, the CDR3 is TGCTCGGGGTCCTTAGGCAGCCCCTACGAGCAGTACTTC.

This clonotype was counted between two and nine times. The rearrangement joins TRBV20-1 to TRBJ2-1, with 11 bases lining up with TRBD1. CDR1 is DFQATT and CDR2 is SNEGSKA in the germline V gene (reference sequence). Trimming cost V 6 bases and J 5 bases; bases outside gene matches: 3. CDR3 length: 13 amino acids. In nucleotides, the CDR3 is TGCAGTGCCGCGGGACAGGGGGACAATGAGCAGTTCTTC. This encodes CSAAGQGDNEQFF.

The rearrangement links TRBV28 to TRBJ2-7; D gene uncertain. Germline V gene data show CDR1 as MDHEN and CDR2 as SYDVKM. This CDR3 contains 13 residues. V lost 2 bases, J lost 0 bases, and 5 bases lay in between. In nucleotides, the CDR3 is TGTGCCAGCAGTTTAGTGAGCTCCTACGAGCAGTACTTC. Translating gives CASSLVSSYEQYF.